The 23 T cell receptor beta chains presented below share a single source sample, sequenced in a study of graft-versus-host responses after intestinal transplantation. TCRdb's table, derived via immunoSEQ multiplex PCR, lists solely in-frame clones and lacks some. This sample yields fewer than 110,000 clones, of which about nine tenths are seen a single time; roughly 0.64% belongs to the top ten. These TCRs' antigens remain unknown. Material: unstimulated CD4+ T cells sorted from spleen or lymph node cells, obtained before transplant. The receptor source for this set is a human donor who was the organ donor for an intestinal transplant.

The rearrangement uses TRBV6-5 and TRBJ2-4; 7 bases are shared with TRBD1. The trim removed 5 bases at V and 3 bases at J, leaving 7 bases unmatched. This CDR3 is built from 15 residues. CDR1 is MNHEY, CDR2 SVGAGI, per germline. CDR3 protein: CASSKNQGDKNIQYF. The CDR3 region has the DNA TGTGCCAGCAGTAAGAATCAGGGGGACAAAAACATTCAGTACTTC.

The chain joins TRBV28 to TRBJ2-1, with 12 nucleotides matching TRBD2. Germline values: CDR1 MDHEN, CDR2 SYDVKM. J lost 9 bases, V lost 6 bases, and 21 bases had no gene match. This CDR3 spans 19 amino acids. CDR3 residues: CASSNSGLAGPTRGGEQFF. CDR3 nucleotide sequence: TGTGCCAGCAGCAATTCTGGACTAGCGGGACCGACAAGAGGGGGTGAGCAGTTCTTC.

This chain uses TRBV10-2 with TRBJ2-7; 9 nucleotides line up with TRBD1. Trimming cost V 7 bases and J 3 bases; bases outside gene matches: 7. Germline lookup yields CDR1 WSHSY and CDR2 SAAADI. This CDR3 spans 14 amino acids. CDR3 in amino acids: CASTPGQGLYEQYF. CDR3 DNA: TGCGCCAGCACCCCGGGACAGGGTCTCTACGAGCAGTACTTC.

This chain uses TRBV6-6 with TRBJ2-1; D not resolved. The V gene lost 3 bases and the J gene lost 9 bases, with 6 bases spanning the gap. Germline CDR1 is MNHNY and CDR2 is SVGAGI (reference sequence). CDR3 size: 11 residues. CDR3 amino acids: CASSYNVEQFF. CDR3 DNA sequence: TGTGCCAGCAGTTATAACGTTGAGCAGTTCTTC.

The chain recombines TRBV6-5 with TRBJ1-2, with a possible D match to TRBD1 (6 bases). Per the germline V gene, CDR1 is MNHEY and CDR2 is SVGAGI. The CDR3 runs 14 residues. Deletions cut 7 bases from V and 7 bases from J, with 19 bases between. In DNA form, the CDR3 reads TGTGCCAGCACCCAGGGGACGGCTTTTAGTGGCTACACCTTC. Residues: CASTQGTAFSGYTF.

The chain uses TRBV11-2 and TRBJ2-1; 7 bases map to TRBD1. There are 14 residues in the CDR3. V gave up 3 bases and J gave up 4 bases; unmatched junction bases: 3. CDR1 SGHAT and CDR2 FQNNGV come from the germline V gene. CDR3 sequence (DNA): TGTGCCAGCAGCTTCGGACAGGTTTACAATGAGCAGTTCTTC. Translation gives CASSFGQVYNEQFF.

V gene TRBV25-1 combines with J gene TRBJ2-1, with a tentative D call TRBD1 (6 bases). V was trimmed by 5 bases and J by 0 bases, leaving 11 bases between them. Germline loops: CDR1 MGHDK, CDR2 SYGVNS. This CDR3 is built from 15 residues. The CDR3 spells CASSTLDSSYNEQFF. For the CDR3, the DNA is TGTGCCAGCAGTACGTTGGACAGCTCCTACAATGAGCAGTTCTTC. Supplemented by reference TRBV25-1 and TRBJ2-1, the full variable domain reads EADIYQTPRYLVIGTGKKITLECSQTMGHDKMYWYQQDPGMELHLIHYSYGVNSTEKGDLSSESTVSRIRTEHFPLTLESARPSHTSQYLCASSTLDSSYNEQFFGPGTRLTVL.

The chain joins TRBV27 to TRBJ2-6; no definite D call. The CDR3 totals 16 residues. V lost 6 bases and J lost 2, with 14 bases in between. The germline V gene encodes CDR1 MNHEY and CDR2 SMNVEV (reference sequence). This CDR3 is CASRPNRNTGANVLTF. CDR3 sequence (DNA): TGTGCCAGCAGACCCAATAGGAATACTGGGGCCAACGTCCTGACTTTC.

The V and J genes are TRBV6-6 and TRBJ1-4; 8 nucleotides agree with TRBD1. Germline V CDR1 and CDR2: MNHNY, SVGAGI (reference sequence). The CDR3 sequence is 15 residues long. V shed 5 bases and J 6 bases; nucleotides not matched to a gene: 8. DNA of the CDR3: TGTGCCAGCAGTACCCGGACAGGGCTTCATGAAAAACTGTTTTTT. It is translated as CASSTRTGLHEKLFF.

This clone was counted a single time. The chain employs TRBV5-1 and TRBJ2-3; 7 bases agree with TRBD2. Trimming took 4 bases from V and 3 from J; bases not matched to a gene: 5. Germline loops: CDR1 SGHRS, CDR2 YFSETQ. The CDR3 has 14 amino acids. This CDR3 reads CASSRDYLTDTQYF. The CDR3 coding sequence is TGCGCCAGCAGCCGGGACTATTTAACAGATACGCAGTATTTT.

This chain joins TRBV6-5 and TRBJ2-7; D ambiguous. Germline V gene sequence: CDR1 MNHEY, CDR2 SVGAGI. This CDR3 contains 9 residues. Between the trimmed V and J ends, which lost 9 bases and 5 bases, there was a span of 5 bases. The CDR3 loop reads CARADEQYF. As DNA, the CDR3 is TGTGCCAGGGCGGACGAGCAGTACTTC.

CDR3 coding DNA: TGTGCCAGCTCACCTTCCAACTCTGGAAACACCATATATTTT. It yields the protein CASSPSNSGNTIYF. This chain connects TRBV18 to TRBJ1-3, with D unresolved. Germline V CDR1 and CDR2: KGHSH, LQKENI. The CDR3 is 14 residues long. With 3 bases removed from V and 0 bases from J, the gap between germline ends came to 6 bases.

This clone was seen a single time. The genes are TRBV15 and TRBJ2-5, with D perhaps given as TRBD1 or TRBD2 (5 bases each). From germline, CDR1 is LNHNV and CDR2 YYDKDF (reference sequence). The V end lost 5 bases, the J end lost 1 base, and 14 bases lay between the germline ends. This CDR3 comprises 15 residues. Here the CDR3 reads CATSWGRFPQETQYF. CDR3 in DNA: TGTGCCACCAGCTGGGGACGGTTCCCCCAAGAGACCCAGTACTTC.

The gene calls are TRBV5-1 and TRBJ2-3; TRBD1 is a possible D gene (7 bases). The germline V gene has CDR1 SGHRS and CDR2 YFSETQ. CDR3 length equals 14 residues. V lost 4 bases and J lost 5, with 14 bases in between. CDR3 DNA: TGCGCCAGCAGCAGGAGGGGGCGCGAAGATACGCAGTATTTT. It codes for CASSRRGREDTQYF.

V is TRBV10-3 and J is TRBJ1-2; a possible D gene is TRBD1 (5 bases). Germline CDR1 is ENHRY and CDR2 is SYGVKD. This CDR3 contains 14 residues. The ends were cut back, 7 bases at V and 0 bases at J, with 12 bases in the middle. CDR3 bases: TGTGCCATCAAACAGGCCGCCTCTAACTATGGCTACACCTTC. It encodes CAIKQAASNYGYTF.

The chain combines TRBV15 with TRBJ2-5; D may be TRBD1 (5 bases). The germline V gene has CDR1 LNHNV and CDR2 YYDKDF (reference sequence). The CDR3 has 14 amino acids. Trimming took off 1 base at V and 5 bases at J, with 11 bases between the two ends. CDR3 nucleotide sequence: TGTGCCACCAGCAGAGGAGGCAGGGCCGAGACCCAGTACTTC. Amino acid sequence: CATSRGGRAETQYF.

The chain joins TRBV6-1 to TRBJ1-2; D is possibly TRBD1 (5 bases). The CDR3 runs to 17 residues. The V gene lost 1 base and the J gene lost 2 bases, with 17 bases spanning the gap. CDR1 and CDR2 from the germline V gene are MNHNS and SASEGT. The DNA of the CDR3 is TGTGCCAGCAGTGAAGTTAAGGGGAACAGGAACAACTATGGCTACACCTTC. As protein: CASSEVKGNRNNYGYTF.

The J gene is TRBJ1-2, the V gene TRBV2; D possibly corresponds to TRBD1 (5 bases). The CDR3 has 15 residues. Per the germline V gene, CDR1 is SNHLY and CDR2 is FYNNEI. V lost 0 bases to trimming and J lost 8 bases, with 16 bases between them. CDR3 amino acids: CASSEAPLGVEGYTF. DNA of the CDR3: TGTGCCAGCAGTGAAGCCCCGCTGGGGGTCGAGGGCTACACCTTC.

The chain has TRBV7-9 and TRBJ2-1, with TRBD1 matching 9 bases. V gave up 2 bases and J gave up 9 bases; unmatched junction bases: 5. The CDR3 totals 14 residues. Germline CDR1 SEHNR, CDR2 FQNEAQ (reference sequence). CDR3 protein: CASSLRGQGSEQFF. CDR3 DNA: TGTGCCAGCAGCTTACGGGGACAGGGTAGTGAGCAGTTCTTC.

The gene calls are TRBV2 and TRBJ2-5, with 8 bases lining up with TRBD1. V shed 11 bases, J shed 5 bases, and the junction held 4 bases outside the gene matches. Germline loops: CDR1 SNHLY, CDR2 FYNNEI. This CDR3 has 11 amino acids. The CDR3 reads CAQGAGETQYF. Here the CDR3 DNA reads TGTGCCCAGGGGGCGGGCGAGACCCAGTACTTC.

This chain uses TRBV6-5 with TRBJ2-7, with TRBD2 matching over 9 bases. The trim removed 6 bases at V and 2 bases at J, leaving 5 bases unmatched. The germline CDR1 and CDR2 sequences are MNHEY and SVGAGI. This CDR3 is 14 amino acids long. The DNA of the CDR3 is TGTGCCAGCAGCCGCCAGCGGGGGGCCTACGAGCAGTACTTC. Amino acids: CASSRQRGAYEQYF.

CDR3 region: CASSLRDQPQHF. The CDR3 nucleotides are TGTGCCAGCAGCTTGAGAGATCAGCCCCAGCATTTT. V gene TRBV5-8 combines with J gene TRBJ1-5; no reliable D call. The V end lost 1 base, the J end lost 5 bases, and 4 bases lay between the germline ends. CDR3 size: 12 residues. CDR1 is SGHTS, CDR2 YDEGEE, per germline.

This clone was seen a handful of times. This rearrangement joins TRBV5-1 to TRBJ2-7, with 7 nucleotides matching TRBD1. V was pared by 0 bases and J by 2 bases, with 11 bases of the junction left unmatched. From germline, CDR1 is SGHRS and CDR2 YFSETQ. CDR3 length equals 17 residues. The CDR3 is CASSLGGRRQGPYEQYF. DNA of the CDR3: TGCGCCAGCAGCTTGGGGGGGAGACGACAGGGACCCTACGAGCAGTACTTC.